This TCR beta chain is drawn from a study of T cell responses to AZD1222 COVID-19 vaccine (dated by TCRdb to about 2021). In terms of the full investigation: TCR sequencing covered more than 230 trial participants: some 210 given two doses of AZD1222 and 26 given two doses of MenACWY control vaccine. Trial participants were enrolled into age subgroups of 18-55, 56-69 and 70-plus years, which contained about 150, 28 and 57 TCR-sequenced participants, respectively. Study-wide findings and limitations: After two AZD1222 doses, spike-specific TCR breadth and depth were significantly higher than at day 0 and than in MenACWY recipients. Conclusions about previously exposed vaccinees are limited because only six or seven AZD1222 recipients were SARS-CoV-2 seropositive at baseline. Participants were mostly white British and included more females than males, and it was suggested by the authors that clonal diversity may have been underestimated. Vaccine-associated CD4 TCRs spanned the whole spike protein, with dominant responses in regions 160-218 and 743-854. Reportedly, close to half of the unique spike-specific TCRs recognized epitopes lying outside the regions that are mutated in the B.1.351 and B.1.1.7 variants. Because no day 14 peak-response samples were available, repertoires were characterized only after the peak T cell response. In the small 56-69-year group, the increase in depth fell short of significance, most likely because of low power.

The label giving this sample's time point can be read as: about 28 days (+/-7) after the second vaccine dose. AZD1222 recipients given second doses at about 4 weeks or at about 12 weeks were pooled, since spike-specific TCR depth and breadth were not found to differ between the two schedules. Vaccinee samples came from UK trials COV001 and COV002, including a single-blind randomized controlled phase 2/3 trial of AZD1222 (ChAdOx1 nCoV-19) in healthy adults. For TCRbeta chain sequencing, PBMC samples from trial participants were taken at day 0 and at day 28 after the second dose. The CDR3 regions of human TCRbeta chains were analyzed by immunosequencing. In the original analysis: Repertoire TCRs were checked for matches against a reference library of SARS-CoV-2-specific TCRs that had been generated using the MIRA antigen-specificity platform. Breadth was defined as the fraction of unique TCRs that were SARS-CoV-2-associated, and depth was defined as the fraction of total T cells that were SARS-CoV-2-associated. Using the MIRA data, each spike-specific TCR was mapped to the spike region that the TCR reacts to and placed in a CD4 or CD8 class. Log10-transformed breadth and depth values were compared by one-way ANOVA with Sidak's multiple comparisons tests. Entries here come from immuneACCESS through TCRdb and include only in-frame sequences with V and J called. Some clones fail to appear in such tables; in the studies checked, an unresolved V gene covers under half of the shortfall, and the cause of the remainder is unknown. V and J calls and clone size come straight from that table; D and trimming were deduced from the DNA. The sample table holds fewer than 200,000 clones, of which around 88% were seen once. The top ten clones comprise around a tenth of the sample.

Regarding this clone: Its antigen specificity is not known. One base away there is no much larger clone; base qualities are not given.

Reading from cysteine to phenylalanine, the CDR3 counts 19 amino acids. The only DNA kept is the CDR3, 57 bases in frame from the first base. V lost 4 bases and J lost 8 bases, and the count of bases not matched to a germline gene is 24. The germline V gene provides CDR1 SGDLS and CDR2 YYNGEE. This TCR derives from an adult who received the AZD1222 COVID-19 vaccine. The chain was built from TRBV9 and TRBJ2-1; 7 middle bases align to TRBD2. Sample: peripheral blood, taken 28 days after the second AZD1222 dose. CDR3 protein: CASSSRRGSSGPGVDEQFF. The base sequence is TGTGCCAGCAGCTCCCGTAGAGGGTCTAGCGGTCCGGGCGTTGATGAGCAGTTCTTC.